This entry concerns a single TCR beta chain. The sample originates from a study of PD-L1 blockade in urothelial cancer. At the level of the study: Blood samples had a median of around 150,000 T cells.

Clones were sequenced by immunoSEQ multiplex PCR, and TCRdb holds only the in-frame ones, with some missing. Of about 93,000 clones in the sample, around 89% are singletons; the top ten hold 1.6%. Stated time point: pretreatment peripheral blood. Per patient, between 1 and 8 samples were collected at pretreatment and on-treatment time points. Trimming at V came to 1 base and at J to 2 bases, leaving 13 bases not matched to a gene. The V gene's germline CDR1 is LGHNA and CDR2 YNFKEQ. This CDR3 spans 18 amino acids. The TCR originated in a man in his fifties or sixties with urothelial cancer. Source: PBMCs, taken around atezolizumab (anti-PD-L1) treatment. The chain employs TRBV4-2 and TRBJ2-5; TRBD1 agrees at 7 bases. DNA for the CDR3: TGTGCCAGCAGCCAAGCCGGTTCAAGGGGGCTTCAGCAAGAGACCCAGTACTTC. Translation: CASSQAGSRGLQQETQYF.